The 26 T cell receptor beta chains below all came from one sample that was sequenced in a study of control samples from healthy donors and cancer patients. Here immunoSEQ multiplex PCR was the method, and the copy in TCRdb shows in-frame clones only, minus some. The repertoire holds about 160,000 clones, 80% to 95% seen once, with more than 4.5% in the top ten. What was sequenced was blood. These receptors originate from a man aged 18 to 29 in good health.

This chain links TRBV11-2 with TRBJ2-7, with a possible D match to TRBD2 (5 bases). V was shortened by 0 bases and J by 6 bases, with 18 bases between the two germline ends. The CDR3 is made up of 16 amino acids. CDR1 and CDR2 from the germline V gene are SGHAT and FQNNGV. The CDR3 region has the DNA TGTGCCAGCAGCTTAGAAGGTATAGGAGGAGAAGGCGAGCAGTACTTC. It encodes CASSLEGIGGEGEQYF.

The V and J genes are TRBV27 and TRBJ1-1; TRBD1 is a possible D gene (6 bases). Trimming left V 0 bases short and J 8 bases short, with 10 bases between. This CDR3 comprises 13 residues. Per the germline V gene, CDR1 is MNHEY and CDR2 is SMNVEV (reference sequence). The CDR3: CASSLSVTGEAFF. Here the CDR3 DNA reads TGTGCCAGCAGTTTATCGGTTACAGGGGAAGCTTTCTTT.

The CDR3 here is CASSFTGGYEQYF. CDR3 sequence (DNA): TGTGCCAGCAGTTTTACCGGGGGGTACGAGCAGTACTTC. The chain carries TRBV27 and TRBJ2-7, with TRBD2 matching 7 bases. CDR1 and CDR2 from the germline V gene are MNHEY and SMNVEV (reference sequence). With V trimmed by 3 bases and J by 4 bases, 3 bases remained unmatched. CDR3 length: 13 residues.

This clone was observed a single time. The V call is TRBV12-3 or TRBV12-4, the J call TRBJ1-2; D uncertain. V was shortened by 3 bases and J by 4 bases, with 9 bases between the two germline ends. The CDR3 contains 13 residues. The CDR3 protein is CASSFTSRYGYTF. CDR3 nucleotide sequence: TGTGCCAGCAGTTTCACCTCCCGCTATGGCTACACCTTC.

CDR3 in amino acids: CASSPRGLGYGYTF. The DNA for the CDR3 is TGTGCCAGCAGCCCGAGGGGGCTTGGCTATGGCTACACCTTC. The V gene is TRBV7-9, the J gene TRBJ1-2; 7 bases map to TRBD1. V dropped 5 bases and J dropped 4; count of bases not matched to a gene: 7. Germline values: CDR1 SEHNR, CDR2 FQNEAQ (reference sequence). The CDR3 length is 14 residues.

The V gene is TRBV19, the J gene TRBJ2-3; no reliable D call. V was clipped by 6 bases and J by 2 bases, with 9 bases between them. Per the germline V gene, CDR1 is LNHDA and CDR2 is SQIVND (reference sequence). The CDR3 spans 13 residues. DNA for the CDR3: TGTGCCAGTAGACCCGATACCACAGATACGCAGTATTTT. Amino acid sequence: CASRPDTTDTQYF.

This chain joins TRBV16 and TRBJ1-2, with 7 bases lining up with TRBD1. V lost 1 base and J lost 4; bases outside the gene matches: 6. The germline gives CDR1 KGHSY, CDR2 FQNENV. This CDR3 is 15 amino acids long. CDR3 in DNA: TGTGCCAGCAGCCAATATAAGGGGGCGGGCTATGGCTACACCTTC. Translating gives CASSQYKGAGYGYTF.

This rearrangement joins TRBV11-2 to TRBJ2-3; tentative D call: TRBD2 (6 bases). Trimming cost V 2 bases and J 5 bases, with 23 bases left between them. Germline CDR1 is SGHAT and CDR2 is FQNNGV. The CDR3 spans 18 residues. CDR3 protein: CASSLNNGFAGRRDTQYF. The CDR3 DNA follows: TGTGCCAGCAGCTTAAATAATGGTTTCGCGGGGAGGCGAGATACGCAGTATTTT. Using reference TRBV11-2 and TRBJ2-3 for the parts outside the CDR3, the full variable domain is EAGVAQSPRYKIIEKRQSVAFWCNPISGHATLYWYQQILGQGPKLLIQFQNNGVVDDSQLPKDRFSAERLKGVDSTLKIQPAKLEDSAVYLCASSLNNGFAGRRDTQYFGPGTRLTVL.

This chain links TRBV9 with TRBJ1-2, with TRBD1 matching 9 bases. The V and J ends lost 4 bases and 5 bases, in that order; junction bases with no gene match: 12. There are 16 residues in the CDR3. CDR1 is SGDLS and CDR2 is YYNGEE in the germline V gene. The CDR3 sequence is CASSPPWAQGAYGYTF. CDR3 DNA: TGTGCCAGCAGCCCCCCCTGGGCACAGGGGGCATATGGCTACACCTTC. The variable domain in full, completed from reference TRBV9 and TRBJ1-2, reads DSGVTQTPKHLITATGQRVTLRCSPRSGDLSVYWYQQSLDQGLQFLIQYYNGEERAKGNILERFSAQQFPDLHSELNLSSLELGDSALYFCASSPPWAQGAYGYTFGSGTRLTVV.

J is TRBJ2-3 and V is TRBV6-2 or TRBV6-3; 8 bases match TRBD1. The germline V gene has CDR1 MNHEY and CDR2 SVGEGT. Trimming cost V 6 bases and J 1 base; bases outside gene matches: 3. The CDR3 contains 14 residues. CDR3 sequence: CASSGQGRTDTQYF. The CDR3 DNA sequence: TGTGCCAGCAGCGGACAGGGCCGCACAGATACGCAGTATTTT.

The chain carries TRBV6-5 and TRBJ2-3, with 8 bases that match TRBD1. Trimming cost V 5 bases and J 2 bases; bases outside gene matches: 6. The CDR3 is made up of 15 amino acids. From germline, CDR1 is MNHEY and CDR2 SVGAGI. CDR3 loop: CASSHPDRATDTQYF. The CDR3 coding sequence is TGTGCCAGCAGTCACCCGGACAGGGCCACAGATACGCAGTATTTT.

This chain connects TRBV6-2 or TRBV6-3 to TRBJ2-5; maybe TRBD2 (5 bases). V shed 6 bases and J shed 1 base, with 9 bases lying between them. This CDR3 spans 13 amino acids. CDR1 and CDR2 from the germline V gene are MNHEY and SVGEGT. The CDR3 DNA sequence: TGTGCCAGCAGCCCCCGGGGCCAAGAGACCCAGTACTTC. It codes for CASSPRGQETQYF.

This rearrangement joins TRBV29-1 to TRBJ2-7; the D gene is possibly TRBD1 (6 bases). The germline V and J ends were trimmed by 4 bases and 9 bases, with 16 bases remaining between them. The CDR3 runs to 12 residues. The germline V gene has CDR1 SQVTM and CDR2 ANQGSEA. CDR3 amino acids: CSVGGQPATQYF. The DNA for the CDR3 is TGCAGCGTTGGGGGACAACCTGCAACGCAGTACTTC.

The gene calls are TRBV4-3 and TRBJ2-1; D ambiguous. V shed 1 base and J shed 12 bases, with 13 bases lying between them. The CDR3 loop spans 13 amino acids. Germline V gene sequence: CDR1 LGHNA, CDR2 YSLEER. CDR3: CASSQGMGQGQFF. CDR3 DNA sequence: TGCGCCAGCAGCCAAGGCATGGGTCAAGGGCAGTTCTTC.

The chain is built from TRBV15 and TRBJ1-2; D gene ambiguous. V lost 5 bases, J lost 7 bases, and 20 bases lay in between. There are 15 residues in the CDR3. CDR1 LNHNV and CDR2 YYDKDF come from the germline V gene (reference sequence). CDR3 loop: CATSLGFGVTLGYTF. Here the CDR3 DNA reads TGTGCCACCAGCCTAGGGTTCGGGGTGACTCTTGGCTACACCTTC.

CDR3 sequence (DNA): TGTGCCAGCTCTCCAACTAGCGGGAGATTTTTTGAGACCCAGTACTTC. Translating gives CASSPTSGRFFETQYF. The gene calls are TRBV18 and TRBJ2-5; the match to TRBD2 covers 11 bases. V trimming: 6 bases; J trimming: 5 bases; junction bases outside the gene matches: 11. The V gene's germline CDR1 is KGHSH and CDR2 LQKENI. The CDR3 loop spans 16 amino acids.

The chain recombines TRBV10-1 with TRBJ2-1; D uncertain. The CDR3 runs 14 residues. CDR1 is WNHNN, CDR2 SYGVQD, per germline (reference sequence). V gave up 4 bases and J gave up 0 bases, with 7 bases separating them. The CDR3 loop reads CASSATSSYNEQFF. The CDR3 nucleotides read TGCGCCAGCAGTGCCACAAGCTCCTACAATGAGCAGTTCTTC.

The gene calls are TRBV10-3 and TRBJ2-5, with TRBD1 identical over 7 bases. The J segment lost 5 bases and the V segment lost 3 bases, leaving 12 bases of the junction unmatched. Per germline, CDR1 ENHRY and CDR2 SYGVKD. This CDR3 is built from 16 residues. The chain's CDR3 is CAISDSQLQGWETQYF. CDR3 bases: TGTGCCATCAGTGACTCCCAATTACAGGGGTGGGAGACCCAGTACTTC.

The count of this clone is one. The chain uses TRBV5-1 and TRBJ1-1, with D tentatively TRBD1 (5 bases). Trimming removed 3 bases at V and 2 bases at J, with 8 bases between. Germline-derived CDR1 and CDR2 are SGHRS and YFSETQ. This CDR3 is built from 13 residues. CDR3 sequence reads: CASSSGTNTEAFF. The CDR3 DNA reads TGCGCCAGCAGCTCCGGGACTAACACTGAAGCTTTCTTT.

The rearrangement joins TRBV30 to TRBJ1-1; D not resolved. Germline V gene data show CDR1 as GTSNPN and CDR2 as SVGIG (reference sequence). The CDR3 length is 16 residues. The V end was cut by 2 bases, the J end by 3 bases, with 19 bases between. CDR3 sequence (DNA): TGTGCCTGGAGTCGAAGGACCGGGGAGTGGGACACTGAAGCTTTCTTT. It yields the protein CAWSRRTGEWDTEAFF. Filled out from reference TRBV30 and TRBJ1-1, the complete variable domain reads SQTIHQWPATLVQPVGSPLSLECTVEGTSNPNLYWYRQAAGRGLQLLFYSVGIGQISSEVPQNLSASRPQDRQFILSSKKLLLSDSGFYLCAWSRRTGEWDTEAFFGQGTRLTVV.

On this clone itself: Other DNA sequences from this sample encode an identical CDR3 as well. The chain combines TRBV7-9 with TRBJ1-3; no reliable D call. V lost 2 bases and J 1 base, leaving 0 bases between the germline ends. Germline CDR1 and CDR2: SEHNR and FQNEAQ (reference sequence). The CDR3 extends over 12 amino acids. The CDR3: CASSLSGNTIYF. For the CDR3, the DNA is TGTGCCAGCAGCTTATCTGGAAACACCATATATTTT.

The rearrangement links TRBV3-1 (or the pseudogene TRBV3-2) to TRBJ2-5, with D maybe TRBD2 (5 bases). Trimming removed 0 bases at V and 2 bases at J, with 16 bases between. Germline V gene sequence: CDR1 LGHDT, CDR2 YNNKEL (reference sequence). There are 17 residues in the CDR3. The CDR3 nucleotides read TGTGCCAGCAGCCAAGATAACCTGATCCCGGGGCAAGAGACCCAGTACTTC. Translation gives CASSQDNLIPGQETQYF.

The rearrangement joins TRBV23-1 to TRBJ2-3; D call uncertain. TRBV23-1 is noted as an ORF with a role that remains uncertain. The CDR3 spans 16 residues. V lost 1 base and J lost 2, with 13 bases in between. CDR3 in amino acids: CASSQYPVRTTDTQYF. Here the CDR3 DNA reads TGCGCCAGCAGTCAATACCCGGTCAGGACCACAGATACGCAGTATTTT.

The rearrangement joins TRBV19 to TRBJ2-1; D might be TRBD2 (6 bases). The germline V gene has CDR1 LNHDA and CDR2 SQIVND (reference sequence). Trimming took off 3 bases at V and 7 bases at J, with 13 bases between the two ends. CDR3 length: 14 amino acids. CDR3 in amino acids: CASSMLQSGNEQFF. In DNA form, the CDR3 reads TGTGCCAGTAGTATGCTCCAAAGCGGGAATGAGCAGTTCTTC.

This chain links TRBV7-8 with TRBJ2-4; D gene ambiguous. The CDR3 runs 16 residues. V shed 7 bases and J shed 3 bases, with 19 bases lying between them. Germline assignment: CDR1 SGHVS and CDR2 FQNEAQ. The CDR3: CASTYFGGRSKNIQYF. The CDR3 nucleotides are TGTGCCAGCACCTACTTCGGCGGTCGTAGCAAAAACATTCAGTACTTC. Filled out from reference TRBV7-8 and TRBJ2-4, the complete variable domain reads GAGVSQSPRYKVAKRGQDVALRCDPISGHVSLFWYQQALGQGPEFLTYFQNEAQLDKSGLPSDRFFAERPEGSVSTLKIQRTQQEDSAVYLCASTYFGGRSKNIQYFGAGTRLSVL.

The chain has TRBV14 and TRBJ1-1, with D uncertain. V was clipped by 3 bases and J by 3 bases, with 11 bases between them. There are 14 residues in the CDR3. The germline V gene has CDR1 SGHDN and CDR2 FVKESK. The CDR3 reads CASSQPLWDTEAFF. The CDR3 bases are TGTGCCAGCAGCCAGCCCCTTTGGGACACTGAAGCTTTCTTT.